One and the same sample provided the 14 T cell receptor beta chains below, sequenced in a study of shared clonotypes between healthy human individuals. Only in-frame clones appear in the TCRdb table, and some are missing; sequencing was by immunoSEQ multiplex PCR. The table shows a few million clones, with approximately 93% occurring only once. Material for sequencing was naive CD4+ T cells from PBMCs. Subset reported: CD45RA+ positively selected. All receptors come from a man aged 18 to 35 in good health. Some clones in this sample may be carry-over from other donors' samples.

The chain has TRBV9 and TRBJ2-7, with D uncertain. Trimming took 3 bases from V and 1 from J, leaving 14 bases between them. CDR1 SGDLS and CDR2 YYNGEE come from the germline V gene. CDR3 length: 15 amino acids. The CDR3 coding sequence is TGTGCCAGCAGCGGGAGCCCCCAGGCTTCCTACGAGCAGTACTTC. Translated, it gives CASSGSPQASYEQYF.

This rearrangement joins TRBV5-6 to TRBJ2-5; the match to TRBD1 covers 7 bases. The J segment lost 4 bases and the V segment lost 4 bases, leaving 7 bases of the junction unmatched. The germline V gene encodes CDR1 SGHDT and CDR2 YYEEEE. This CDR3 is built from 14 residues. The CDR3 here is CASSKTGVVETQYF. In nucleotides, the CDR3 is TGTGCCAGCAGCAAAACAGGGGTCGTAGAGACCCAGTACTTC.

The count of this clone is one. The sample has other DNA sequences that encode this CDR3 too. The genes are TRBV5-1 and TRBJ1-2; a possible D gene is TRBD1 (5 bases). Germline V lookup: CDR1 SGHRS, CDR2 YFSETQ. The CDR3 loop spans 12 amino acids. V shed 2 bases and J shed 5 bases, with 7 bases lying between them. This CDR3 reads CASSFQGYGYTF. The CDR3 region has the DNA TGCGCCAGCAGCTTCCAGGGTTATGGCTACACCTTC.

In nucleotides, the CDR3 is TGCGCCAGCAGCGGGGGGCCGATAGATACGCAGTATTTT. Amino acids: CASSGGPIDTQYF. The chain couples TRBV4-3 to TRBJ2-3; either TRBD1 or TRBD2 may fit D (6 bases each). The V end was cut by 5 bases, the J end by 5 bases, with 11 bases between. The CDR3 is made up of 13 amino acids. CDR1 is LGHNA, CDR2 YSLEER, per germline.

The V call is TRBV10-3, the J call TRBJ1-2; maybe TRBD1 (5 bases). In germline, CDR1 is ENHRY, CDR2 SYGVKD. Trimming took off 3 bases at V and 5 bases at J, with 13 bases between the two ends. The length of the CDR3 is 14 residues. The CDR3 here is CAISDPGIGYGYTF. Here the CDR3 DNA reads TGTGCCATCAGTGACCCAGGGATAGGGTATGGCTACACCTTC.

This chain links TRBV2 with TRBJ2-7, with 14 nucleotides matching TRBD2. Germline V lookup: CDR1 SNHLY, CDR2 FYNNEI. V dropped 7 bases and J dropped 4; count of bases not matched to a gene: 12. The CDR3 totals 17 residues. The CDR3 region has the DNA TGTGCCAGCAAGGAGAGACTAGCGGGAGGGCCCTCATACGAGCAGTACTTC. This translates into CASKERLAGGPSYEQYF.

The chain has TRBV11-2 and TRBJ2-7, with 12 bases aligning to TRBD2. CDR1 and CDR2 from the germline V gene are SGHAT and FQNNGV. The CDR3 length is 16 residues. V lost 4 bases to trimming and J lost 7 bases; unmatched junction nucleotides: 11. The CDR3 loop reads CASSWTSGVGAGEQYF. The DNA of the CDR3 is TGTGCCAGCAGCTGGACTAGCGGGGTTGGTGCGGGGGAGCAGTACTTC.

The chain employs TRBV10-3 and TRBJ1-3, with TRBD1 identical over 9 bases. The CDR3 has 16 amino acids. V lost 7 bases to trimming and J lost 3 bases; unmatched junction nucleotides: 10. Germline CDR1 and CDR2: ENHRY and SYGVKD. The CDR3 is CAIKEQGARGGNTIYF. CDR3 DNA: TGTGCCATCAAGGAACAGGGGGCGCGCGGTGGAAACACCATATATTTT.

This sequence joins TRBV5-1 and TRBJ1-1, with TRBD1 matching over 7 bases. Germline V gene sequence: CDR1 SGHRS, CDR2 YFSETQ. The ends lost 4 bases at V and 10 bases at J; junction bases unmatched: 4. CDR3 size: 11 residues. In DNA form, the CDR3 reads TGCGCCAGCAGCGGGGGACAGAGAGCTTTCTTT. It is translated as CASSGGQRAFF.

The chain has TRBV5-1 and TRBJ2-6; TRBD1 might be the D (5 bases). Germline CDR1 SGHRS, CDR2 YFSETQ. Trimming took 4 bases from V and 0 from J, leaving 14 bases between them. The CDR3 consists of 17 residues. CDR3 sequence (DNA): TGCGCCAGCAGCCAAAGTACAGGCCCCTCTGGGGCCAACGTCCTGACTTTC. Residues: CASSQSTGPSGANVLTF.

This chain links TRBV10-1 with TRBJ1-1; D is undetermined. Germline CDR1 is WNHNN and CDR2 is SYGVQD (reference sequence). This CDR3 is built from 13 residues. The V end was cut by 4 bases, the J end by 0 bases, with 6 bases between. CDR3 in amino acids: CASSAGLNTEAFF. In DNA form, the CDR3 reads TGCGCCAGCAGTGCCGGTCTGAACACTGAAGCTTTCTTT.

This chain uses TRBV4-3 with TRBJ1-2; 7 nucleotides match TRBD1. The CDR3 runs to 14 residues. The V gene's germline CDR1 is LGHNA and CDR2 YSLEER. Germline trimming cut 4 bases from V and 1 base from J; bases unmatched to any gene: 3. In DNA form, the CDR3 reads TGCGCCAGCAGCCGCCGGGACAGTAACTATGGCTACACCTTC. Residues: CASSRRDSNYGYTF.

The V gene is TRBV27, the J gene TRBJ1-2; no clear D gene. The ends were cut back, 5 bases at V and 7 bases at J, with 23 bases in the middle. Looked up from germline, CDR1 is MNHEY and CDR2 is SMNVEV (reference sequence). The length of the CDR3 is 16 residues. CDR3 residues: CASSPNQSRKGSGYTF. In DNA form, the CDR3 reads TGTGCCAGCAGTCCCAATCAGTCACGCAAGGGCTCTGGCTACACCTTC.

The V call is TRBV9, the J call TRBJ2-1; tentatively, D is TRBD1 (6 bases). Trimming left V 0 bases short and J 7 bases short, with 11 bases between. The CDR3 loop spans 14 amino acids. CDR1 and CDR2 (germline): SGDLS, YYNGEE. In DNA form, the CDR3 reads TGTGCCAGCAGCGTAGATACAGGGATGAATGAGCAGTTCTTC. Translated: CASSVDTGMNEQFF. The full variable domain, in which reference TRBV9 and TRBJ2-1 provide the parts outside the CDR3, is DSGVTQTPKHLITATGQRVTLRCSPRSGDLSVYWYQQSLDQGLQFLIQYYNGEERAKGNILERFSAQQFPDLHSELNLSSLELGDSALYFCASSVDTGMNEQFFGPGTRLTVL.